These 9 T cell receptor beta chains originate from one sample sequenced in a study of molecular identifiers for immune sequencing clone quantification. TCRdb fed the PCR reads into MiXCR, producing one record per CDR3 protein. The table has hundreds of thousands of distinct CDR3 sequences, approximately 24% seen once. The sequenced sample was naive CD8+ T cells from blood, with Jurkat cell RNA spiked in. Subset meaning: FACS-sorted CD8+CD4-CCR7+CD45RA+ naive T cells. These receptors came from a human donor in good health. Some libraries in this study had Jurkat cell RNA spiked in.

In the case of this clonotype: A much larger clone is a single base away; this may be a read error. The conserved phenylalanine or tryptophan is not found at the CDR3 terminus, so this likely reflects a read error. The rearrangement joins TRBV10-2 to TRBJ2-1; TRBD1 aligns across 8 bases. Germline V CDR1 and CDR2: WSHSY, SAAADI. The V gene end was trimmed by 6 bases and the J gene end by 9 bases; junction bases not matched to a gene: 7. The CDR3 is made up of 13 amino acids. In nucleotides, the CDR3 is TGCGCCAGCAGGGCGGGACAGGTCCCTGAGCAGTTCCTC. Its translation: CASRAGQVPEQFL.

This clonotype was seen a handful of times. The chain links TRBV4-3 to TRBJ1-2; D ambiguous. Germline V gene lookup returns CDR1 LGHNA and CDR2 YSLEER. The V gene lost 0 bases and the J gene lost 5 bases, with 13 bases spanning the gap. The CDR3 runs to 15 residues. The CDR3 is CASSQEIDGQYGYTF. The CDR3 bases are TGCGCCAGCAGCCAAGAAATAGACGGCCAGTATGGCTACACCTTC.

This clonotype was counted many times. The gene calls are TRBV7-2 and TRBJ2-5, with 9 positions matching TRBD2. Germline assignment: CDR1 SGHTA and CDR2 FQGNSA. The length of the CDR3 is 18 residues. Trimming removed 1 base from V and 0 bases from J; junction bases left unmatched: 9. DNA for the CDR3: TGTGCCAGCAGCTTAGTGGCTAGCGGGGCGCCCCACCAAGAGACCCAGTACTTC. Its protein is CASSLVASGAPHQETQYF.

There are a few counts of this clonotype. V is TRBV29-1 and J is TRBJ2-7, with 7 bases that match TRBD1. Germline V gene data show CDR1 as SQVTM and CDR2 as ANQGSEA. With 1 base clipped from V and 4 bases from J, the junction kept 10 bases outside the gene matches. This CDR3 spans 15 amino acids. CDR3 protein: CSVEGDSISSYEQYF. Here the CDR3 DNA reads TGCAGCGTTGAAGGGGACAGTATTTCTTCTTACGAGCAGTACTTC.

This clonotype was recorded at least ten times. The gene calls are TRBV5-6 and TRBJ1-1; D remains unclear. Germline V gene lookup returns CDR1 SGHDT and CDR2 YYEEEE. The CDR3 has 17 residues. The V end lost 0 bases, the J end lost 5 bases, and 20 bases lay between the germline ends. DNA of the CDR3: TGTGCCAGCAGCTTGGGTGTGACCCCCTCGCTGGGAACTGAAGCTTTCTTT. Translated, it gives CASSLGVTPSLGTEAFF.

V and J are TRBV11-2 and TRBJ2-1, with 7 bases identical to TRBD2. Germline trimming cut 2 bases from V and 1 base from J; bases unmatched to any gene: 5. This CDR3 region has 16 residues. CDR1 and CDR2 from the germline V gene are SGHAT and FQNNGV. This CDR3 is CASSLTTGGSYNEQFF. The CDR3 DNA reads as TGTGCCAGCAGCTTAACGACGGGAGGATCCTACAATGAGCAGTTCTTC.

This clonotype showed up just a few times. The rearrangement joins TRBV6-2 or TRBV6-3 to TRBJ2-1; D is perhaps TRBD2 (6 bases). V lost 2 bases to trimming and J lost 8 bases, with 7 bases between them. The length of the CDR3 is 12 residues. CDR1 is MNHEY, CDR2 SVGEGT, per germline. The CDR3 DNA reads TGTGCCAGCAGTTACGAGCGGGATGAGCAGTTCTTC. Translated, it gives CASSYERDEQFF.

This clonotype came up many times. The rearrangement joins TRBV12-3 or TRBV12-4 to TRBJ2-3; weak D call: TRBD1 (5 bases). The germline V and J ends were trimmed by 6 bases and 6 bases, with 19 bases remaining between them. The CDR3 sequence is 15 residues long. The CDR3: CASSPHPWGPDTQYF. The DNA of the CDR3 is TGTGCCAGCAGCCCCCATCCCTGGGGCCCGGATACGCAGTATTTT.

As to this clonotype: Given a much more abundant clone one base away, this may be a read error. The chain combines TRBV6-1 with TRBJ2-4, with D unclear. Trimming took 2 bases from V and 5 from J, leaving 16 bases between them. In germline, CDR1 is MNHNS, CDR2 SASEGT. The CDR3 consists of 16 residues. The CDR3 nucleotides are TGTGCCAGCAGTGAATGGAGCTGGTCCGCCGAAAACATTCAGTACTTC. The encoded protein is CASSEWSWSAENIQYF.